The following is a T cell receptor beta chain sequence with its context. Trimming took 6 bases from V and 1 from J, leaving 9 bases between them. The CDR3 extends over 13 amino acids. Germline V lookup: CDR1 MNHNS, CDR2 SASEGT. The sample belongs to a study of cytomegalovirus exposure and HLA in healthy donors. PCR amplification relied on 60 Vbeta primers (plus 13 Jbeta primers). Assay: immunoSEQ multiplex PCR; the TCRdb copy retains only in-frame clones and omits some. The top ten hold 1.9% of the sample, which has 100,000 to 150,000 clones, about 82% seen once. The clonotype was recovered from a man between 50 and 59 years old in good health and CMV-seronegative. Material: PBMCs. The V call is TRBV6-1, the J call TRBJ1-1; maybe TRBD1 (5 bases). CDR3 amino acids: CASSQGRNTEAFF. For the CDR3, the DNA is TGTGCCAGCAGCCAGGGTCGGAACACTGAAGCTTTCTTT.